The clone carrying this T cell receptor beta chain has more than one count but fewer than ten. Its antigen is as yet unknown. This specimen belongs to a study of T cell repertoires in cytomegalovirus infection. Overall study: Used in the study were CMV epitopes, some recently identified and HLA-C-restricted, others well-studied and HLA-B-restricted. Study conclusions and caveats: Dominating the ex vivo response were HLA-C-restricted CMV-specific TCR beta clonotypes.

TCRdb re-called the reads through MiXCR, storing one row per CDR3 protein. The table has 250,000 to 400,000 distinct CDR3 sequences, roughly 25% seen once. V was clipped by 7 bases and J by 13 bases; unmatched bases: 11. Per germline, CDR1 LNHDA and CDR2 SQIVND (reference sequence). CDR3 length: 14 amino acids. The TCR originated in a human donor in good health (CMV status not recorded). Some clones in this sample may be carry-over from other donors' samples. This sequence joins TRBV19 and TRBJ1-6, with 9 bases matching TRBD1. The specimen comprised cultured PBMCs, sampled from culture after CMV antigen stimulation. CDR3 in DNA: TGTGCCAGTACCCTAGGACAGGGGCGACTCCCCCTCCACTTT. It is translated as CASTLGQGRLPLHF.